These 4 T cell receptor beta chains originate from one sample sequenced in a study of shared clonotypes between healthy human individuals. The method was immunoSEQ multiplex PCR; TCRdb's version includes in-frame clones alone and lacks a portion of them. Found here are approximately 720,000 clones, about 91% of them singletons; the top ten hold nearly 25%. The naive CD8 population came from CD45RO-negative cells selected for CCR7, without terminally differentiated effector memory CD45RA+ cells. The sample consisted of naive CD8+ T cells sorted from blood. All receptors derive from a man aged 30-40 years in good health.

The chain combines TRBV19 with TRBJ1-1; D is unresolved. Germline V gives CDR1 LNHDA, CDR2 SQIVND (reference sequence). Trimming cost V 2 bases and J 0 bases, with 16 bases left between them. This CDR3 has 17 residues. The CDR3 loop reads CASSISRDSIMNTEAFF. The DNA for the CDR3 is TGTGCCAGTAGTATAAGTAGGGATTCCATCATGAACACTGAAGCTTTCTTT.

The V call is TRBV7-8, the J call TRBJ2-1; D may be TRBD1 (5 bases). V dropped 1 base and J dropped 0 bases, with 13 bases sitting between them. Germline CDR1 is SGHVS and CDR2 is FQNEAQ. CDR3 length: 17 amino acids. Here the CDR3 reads CASSLDPGISSYNEQFF. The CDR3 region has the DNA TGTGCCAGCAGCTTAGACCCAGGGATTAGCTCCTACAATGAGCAGTTCTTC. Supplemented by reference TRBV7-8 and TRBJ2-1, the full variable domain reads GAGVSQSPRYKVAKRGQDVALRCDPISGHVSLFWYQQALGQGPEFLTYFQNEAQLDKSGLPSDRFFAERPEGSVSTLKIQRTQQEDSAVYLCASSLDPGISSYNEQFFGPGTRLTVL.

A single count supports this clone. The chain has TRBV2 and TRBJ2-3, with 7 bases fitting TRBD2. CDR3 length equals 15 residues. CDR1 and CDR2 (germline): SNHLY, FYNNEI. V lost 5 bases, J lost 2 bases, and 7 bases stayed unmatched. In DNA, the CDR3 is TGTGCCAGCAGTCCTATAGCGGGCCTCACAGATACGCAGTATTTT. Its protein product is CASSPIAGLTDTQYF. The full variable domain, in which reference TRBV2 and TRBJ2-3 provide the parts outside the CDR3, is EPEVTQTPSHQVTQMGQEVILRCVPISNHLYFYWYRQILGQKVEFLVSFYNNEISEKSEIFDDQFSVERPDGSNFTLKIRSTKLEDSAMYFCASSPIAGLTDTQYFGPGTRLTVL.

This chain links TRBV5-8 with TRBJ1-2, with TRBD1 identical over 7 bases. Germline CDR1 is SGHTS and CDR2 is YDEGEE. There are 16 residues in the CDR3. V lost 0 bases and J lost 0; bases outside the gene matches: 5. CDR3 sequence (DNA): TGTGCCAGCAGCTTGGGTTGGGACAGCACTAACTATGGCTACACCTTC. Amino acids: CASSLGWDSTNYGYTF.